This TCR beta chain derives from a study of T cells in Graves' hyperthyroidism and ophthalmopathy. Study-level findings and limits: Blood also showed most of the thyroid clonotypes that were expanded above 0.001.

Germline V gives CDR1 MDHEN, CDR2 SYDVKM. The CDR3 runs 13 residues. Trimming removed 2 bases from V and 5 bases from J, with 9 bases in between. This clonotype has at least ten counts. The target antigen is unknown. RNA transcripts yielded amplified TCR beta CDR3 regions. HTBI primers were used for first-round RT-PCR of the TCR CDR3. One entry per CDR3 protein, called by TCRdb with MiXCR from the multiplex PCR reads. The profile shows more than 300,000 distinct CDR3 sequences, 13% to 15% of them singletons. The sample taken for sequencing was blood. V gene TRBV28 combines with J gene TRBJ2-5; D not resolved. The sequence came from a woman in her 30s with Graves' ophthalmopathy. CDR3 residues: CASSLTDVETQYF. CDR3 nucleotide sequence: TGTGCCAGCAGTTTAACGGACGTGGAGACCCAGTACTTC.